This T cell receptor beta chain stems from a study of regulatory T cells in long-lasting Graves disease. Study-level results: Between persistent patients, roughly 2,600 public clonotypes were shared, exceeding the 966 shared between new patients. Sample size, which was small, may have reduced accuracy. Thyroid tissue went unstudied; only peripheral blood was examined.

Time point reported: newly diagnosed GD, antithyroid drugs for less than 3 months. The TCR library was made from RNA extracted from PBMCs. Sequencing libraries for TCR beta were prepared with iRepertoire HTBI primers and Arm-PCR of CDR3 regions. TCRdb used MiXCR to reprocess the multiplex PCR reads, holding one entry per CDR3 protein. The table has about 240,000 distinct CDR3 sequences, around 20% seen once. Details on this clonotype: Its target is unknown.

CDR3 length equals 16 residues. CDR1 and CDR2 (germline): LGHNA, YNFKEQ. With 3 bases clipped from V and 8 bases from J, the junction kept 10 bases outside the gene matches. This sample comprised peripheral blood mononuclear cells (PBMCs), obtained at new diagnosis, from a patient treated with antithyroid drugs. The TCR was taken from a female donor with Graves disease. The chain uses TRBV4-2 and TRBJ2-1, with 10 positions matching TRBD1. CDR3 sequence (DNA): TGTGCCAGCAGCCACACAAGAGGGACAGGGGCCGATGAGCAGTTCTTC. Translating it yields CASSHTRGTGADEQFF.